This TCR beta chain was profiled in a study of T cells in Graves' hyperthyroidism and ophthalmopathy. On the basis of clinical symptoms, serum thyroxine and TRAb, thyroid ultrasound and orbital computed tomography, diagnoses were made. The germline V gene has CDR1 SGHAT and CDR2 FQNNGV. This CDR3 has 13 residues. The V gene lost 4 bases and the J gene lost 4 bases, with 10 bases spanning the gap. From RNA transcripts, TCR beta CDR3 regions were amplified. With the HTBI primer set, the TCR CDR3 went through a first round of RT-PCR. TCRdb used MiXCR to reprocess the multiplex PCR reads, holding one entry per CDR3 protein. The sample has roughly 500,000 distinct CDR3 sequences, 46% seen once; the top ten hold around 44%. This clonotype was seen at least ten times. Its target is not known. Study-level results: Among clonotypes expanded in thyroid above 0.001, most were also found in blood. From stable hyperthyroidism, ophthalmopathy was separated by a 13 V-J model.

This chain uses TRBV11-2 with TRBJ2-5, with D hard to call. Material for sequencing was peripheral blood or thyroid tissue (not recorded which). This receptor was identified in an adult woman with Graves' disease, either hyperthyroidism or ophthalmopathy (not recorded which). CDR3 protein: CASSSGRGETQYF. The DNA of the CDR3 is TGTGCCAGCAGCTCAGGACGTGGAGAGACCCAGTACTTC.